This entry concerns a single TCR beta chain. Its target is not known. Only in-frame clones appear in the TCRdb table, and some are missing; sequencing was by immunoSEQ multiplex PCR. The data show 100,000 to 150,000 clones, with approximately 80% seen just once and 3.3% held by the top ten. This entry is derived from a study of identifying expanded T cells in peripheral blood. Notes on the study in general: Technical replicates showed about 1.1 changed clones; roughly two weeks 15 to 20; four weeks 19. Variance in clone template counts between approximately 2-week samples significantly increased with total template count across all healthy donors.

Per the germline V gene, CDR1 is SGDLS and CDR2 is YYNGEE. V was pared by 4 bases and J by 5 bases, with 12 bases between. The CDR3 has 13 residues. The chain is built from TRBV9 and TRBJ1-2; no reliable D call. This receptor was obtained from a person between 18 and 70 years old in good health. Specimen: blood. CDR3 amino acids: CASSLGKRYGYTF. CDR3 in DNA: TGTGCCAGCAGCTTAGGGAAGAGGTATGGCTACACCTTC.